This TCR beta chain was obtained from a study of blood T cell repertoires in COVID-19. As for the study in general: Sample material is recorded as cDNA or gDNA derived from T cells, B-cell-depleted T cells, or PBMCs.

TCRdb's table, derived via immunoSEQ multiplex PCR, lists solely in-frame clones and lacks some. Of 150,000 to 200,000 clones in the sample, about 80% are singletons; the top ten hold approximately 6.8%. V lost 5 bases, J lost 0 bases, and 16 bases lay in between. CDR1 and CDR2 (germline): SGHVS, FQNEAQ. CDR3 size: 16 residues. Patients in Seattle were enrolled during active infection, then followed longitudinally. This clone was recorded once. V and J are TRBV7-8 and TRBJ1-2; a possible D gene is TRBD1 (5 bases). Sequencing was performed on peripheral blood. This clonotype originated in a woman between 40 and 50 years old with COVID-19, enrolled during active disease. The CDR3 DNA is TGTGCCAGCAGCACAGGACGGGCGGGGACTAACTATGGCTACACCTTC. Residues: CASSTGRAGTNYGYTF.